A single sample gave rise to the 17 T cell receptor beta chains below, sequenced in a study of molecular identifiers for immune sequencing clone quantification. TCRdb reprocessed the PCR reads via MiXCR and lists one record per CDR3 protein. The sample holds under 650,000 distinct CDR3 sequences, about 20% seen once. The material sequenced was naive CD8+ T cells from blood, with Jurkat cell RNA spiked in. Indicated subset: FACS-sorted CD8+CD4-CCR7+CD45RA+ naive T cells. The receptors were sampled from a human donor in good health. Some libraries in this study had Jurkat cell RNA spiked in.

This clonotype was counted once. At one end, the junction sequence differs from germline, possibly due to a read error. The chain links TRBV20-1 to TRBJ1-1; D is unresolved. Germline V gives CDR1 DFQATT, CDR2 SNEGSKA (reference sequence). This CDR3 has 14 residues. The CDR3 loop reads CGARDEPMNTEAFF. CDR3 sequence (DNA): TGCGGTGCTAGAGATGAGCCCATGAACACTGAAGCTTTCTTT.

This clonotype was recorded many times. The genes are TRBV19 and TRBJ2-1; TRBD2 matches at 8 bases. The V gene's germline CDR1 is LNHDA and CDR2 SQIVND (reference sequence). V was pared by 1 base and J by 7 bases, with 6 bases of the junction left unmatched. This CDR3 is built from 15 residues. The chain's CDR3 is CASSIAGGPGNEQFF. CDR3 DNA: TGTGCCAGTAGTATAGCGGGGGGGCCCGGGAATGAGCAGTTCTTC.

This clonotype was seen only a few times. This chain uses TRBV27 with TRBJ2-1; 12 bases are a match to TRBD2. This CDR3 comprises 17 residues. The trim removed 5 bases at V and 0 bases at J, leaving 5 bases unmatched. CDR1 MNHEY and CDR2 SMNVEV come from the germline V gene (reference sequence). CDR3: CASSGLAGLSSYNEQFF. DNA of the CDR3: TGTGCCAGCAGTGGACTAGCGGGGCTGAGCTCCTACAATGAGCAGTTCTTC.

This rearrangement joins TRBV30 to TRBJ1-2; D remains unclear. The V end lost 1 base, the J end lost 0 bases, and 12 bases lay between the germline ends. The CDR3 length is 15 residues. Germline CDR1 and CDR2: GTSNPN and SVGIG (reference sequence). The CDR3 loop is CAWSEVGSANYGYTF. The CDR3 nucleotides are TGTGCCTGGAGTGAGGTGGGCAGTGCTAACTATGGCTACACCTTC.

Concerning this clonotype: This clone may be a read error of a much larger clone one base away. This chain joins TRBV7-9 and TRBJ2-5; 9 nucleotides line up with TRBD1. CDR1 and CDR2 from the germline V gene are SEHNR and FQNEAQ (reference sequence). The CDR3 sequence is 15 residues long. The CDR3 loop is CASSSRDRDQGTQYF. Here the CDR3 DNA reads TGTGCCAGCAGCTCCCGGGACAGGGACCAAGGGACCCAGTACTTC. The entire variable domain, with the rest obtained from reference TRBV7-9 and TRBJ2-5, is as follows: DTGVSQNPRHKITKRGQNVTFRCDPISEHNRLYWYRQTLGQGPEFLTYFQNEAQLEKSRLLSDRFSAERPKGSFSTLEIQRTEQGDSAMYLCASSSRDRDQGTQYFGPGTRLLVL.

This clonotype was recorded many times. V is TRBV27 and J is TRBJ2-3; D tentatively reads TRBD1 or TRBD2 (5 bases each). CDR1 is MNHEY and CDR2 is SMNVEV in the germline V gene (reference sequence). Deletions cut 1 base from V and 2 bases from J, with 10 bases between. This CDR3 is built from 15 residues. The chain's CDR3 is CASSLLGVDTDTQYF. The DNA for the CDR3 is TGTGCCAGCAGTTTATTGGGGGTGGACACAGATACGCAGTATTTT.

About this clonotype: A single base separates this from a much larger clone, so it may be a read error. The chain is built from TRBV20-1 and TRBJ1-3; D is perhaps TRBD1 (5 bases). The V gene's germline CDR1 is DFQATT and CDR2 SNEGSKA (reference sequence). V shed 0 bases and J shed 0 bases, with 15 bases lying between them. This CDR3 is 17 amino acids long. Written as DNA, the CDR3 is TGCAGTGCTAGAGATGGTTGGGGGGACCCCTCTGGAAACACCATATATTTT. Residues: CSARDGWGDPSGNTIYF.

In the case of this clonotype: A far larger clone is only one base removed, so a read error is likely. The chain carries TRBV11-2 and TRBJ1-1; D gene unclear. This CDR3 comprises 13 residues. Germline V lookup: CDR1 SGHAT, CDR2 FQNNGV. The CDR3 sequence: CASSLQVNTETFF. The CDR3 region has the DNA TGTGCCAGCAGCTTGCAGGTGAACACTGAAACTTTCTTT.

This clonotype was seen repeatedly, ten times or more. This chain links TRBV30 with TRBJ2-2; D not resolved. The V gene lost 1 base and the J gene lost 7 bases, with 10 bases spanning the gap. Germline V gives CDR1 GTSNPN, CDR2 SVGIG (reference sequence). The CDR3 is 13 amino acids. For the CDR3, the DNA is TGTGCCTGGAGTGGCCTCCGAGGCGGGGAGCTGTTTTTT. This translates into CAWSGLRGGELFF.

As for this clonotype: A much larger clonotype is one base distant, so this may be a read error. This chain connects TRBV27 to TRBJ2-1; D unresolved. Per germline, CDR1 MNHEY and CDR2 SMNVEV (reference sequence). The CDR3 length is 13 residues. CDR3: CASSLTGHNEQLF. DNA of the CDR3: TGTGCCAGCAGTTTAACGGGCCACAATGAGCAGCTCTTC.

Points on this clonotype: It may be a read error: a sequence one base away is much more abundant. In DNA, the CDR3 is TGTGCCAGCAGCCTAGGGTCTAGCAATCGGCCCCAGCATTTT. It yields the protein CASSLGSSNRPQHF. This chain links TRBV7-6 with TRBJ1-5; D is unclear. Per germline, CDR1 SGHVS and CDR2 FNYEAQ. The CDR3 sequence is 14 residues long. Full variable domain (missing parts from reference TRBV7-6 and TRBJ1-5): GAGVSQSPRYKVTKRGQDVALRCDPISGHVSLYWYRQALGQGPEFLTYFNYEAQQDKSGLPNDRFSAERPEGSISTLTIQRTEQRDSAMYRCASSLGSSNRPQHFGDGTRLSIL.

V usage is TRBV6-1 and J usage is TRBJ2-5; D call uncertain. The germline CDR1 and CDR2 sequences are MNHNS and SASEGT. The CDR3 loop spans 15 amino acids. The ends were cut back, 6 bases at V and 1 base at J, with 15 bases in the middle. This CDR3 reads CASRYYLSLQETQYF. The CDR3 nucleotides read TGTGCCAGCAGATATTATTTGAGCCTCCAAGAGACCCAGTACTTC.

Only a few counts were recorded for this clonotype. The J gene is TRBJ2-3, the V gene TRBV11-2, with D hard to call. Trimming cost V 5 bases and J 2 bases, with 20 bases left between them. CDR1 SGHAT and CDR2 FQNNGV come from the germline V gene. The CDR3 is 17 residues long. The CDR3 is CASSPIDHPGTTDTQYF. The DNA for the CDR3 is TGTGCCAGCAGCCCTATCGACCATCCCGGCACCACAGATACGCAGTATTTT.

This clonotype was counted ten times or more. The V and J genes are TRBV7-8 and TRBJ2-4; D remains ambiguous. CDR1 is SGHVS, CDR2 FQNEAQ, per germline. The germline V and J ends were trimmed by 5 bases and 1 base, with 12 bases remaining between them. The CDR3 is 15 amino acids. The CDR3 DNA is TGTGCCAGCAGCCTGGCCAAGTCGGCCAAAAACATTCAGTACTTC. Protein product: CASSLAKSAKNIQYF. The complete variable domain, with remaining parts taken from reference TRBV7-8 and TRBJ2-4, reads GAGVSQSPRYKVAKRGQDVALRCDPISGHVSLFWYQQALGQGPEFLTYFQNEAQLDKSGLPSDRFFAERPEGSVSTLKIQRTQQEDSAVYLCASSLAKSAKNIQYFGAGTRLSVL.

About this clonotype itself: This may be a read error, as it is one base from a much larger clone. The CDR3 region is CASSQSPRARNYGYTF. The CDR3 DNA follows: TGTGCCAGCAGCCAAAGTCCCCGAGCCCGGAACTATGGCTACACCTTC. This sequence joins TRBV3-1 and TRBJ1-2; no firm D call. Germline lookup yields CDR1 LGHDT and CDR2 YNNKEL (reference sequence). The V end was cut by 2 bases, the J end by 2 bases, with 15 bases between. This CDR3 has 16 residues.

Points on this clonotype: A much larger clone differs from this one at a single base, so this may be a read error. V and J are TRBV7-2 and TRBJ1-1; the D gene is possibly TRBD1 (5 bases). Looked up from germline, CDR1 is SGHTA and CDR2 is FQGNSA. CDR3 length: 15 amino acids. This chain's CDR3 is CAGSPAGGEGTEAFF. The CDR3 nucleotides are TGTGCCGGCAGCCCCGCGGGGGGAGAAGGCACTGAAGCTTTCTTT.

This clonotype was seen ten or more times. The J gene is TRBJ1-2, the V gene TRBV5-4; D is unresolved. Between the trimmed V and J ends, which lost 4 bases and 4 bases, there was a span of 14 bases. The CDR3 has 14 amino acids. Germline loops: CDR1 SGHNT, CDR2 YYREEE (reference sequence). CDR3 bases: TGTGCCAGCAGCCCCGTCCCAGAACGCTATGGCTACACCTTC. Protein sequence: CASSPVPERYGYTF.